A selection of T cell receptor beta chains follows, all from one sample in a study of cytomegalovirus exposure and HLA in healthy donors. TCRdb keeps only in-frame clones here, not all; method: immunoSEQ multiplex PCR. The data show about 110,000 clones, with about three quarters seen just once and 1% to 1.5% held by the top ten. The material sequenced was PBMCs. Source of these receptors: a woman aged 30 to 39 in good health and CMV-seronegative. The CDR3 runs from the conserved cysteine through the conserved F or W. D genes are given only for firm matches. Only some rows state a clone size, as once, few, many or a class for expanded clones.

>-|once|TRBJ2-5|TRBV29-1
CSVDGRQETQYF
TGCAGCGTTGATGGGAGGCAAGAGACCCAGTACTTC
>TRBD2|-|TRBJ2-7|TRBV15
CATSILAGGSYEQYF
TGTGCCACCAGCATCTTAGCGGGGGGGAGCTACGAGCAGTACTTC
>TRBD1|-|TRBJ1-5|TRBV18
CAGSPWTGKQPQHF
TGTGCCGGCTCACCCTGGACAGGGAAACAGCCCCAGCATTTT
>-|-|TRBJ2-1|TRBV4-3
CASSRRKRSSYNEQFF
TGCGCCAGCAGCCGTAGGAAGCGGTCGAGTTACAATGAGCAGTTCTTC
>-|-|TRBJ2-1|TRBV4-3
CASSQGSSAVPYNEQFF
TGCGCCAGCAGCCAAGGATCCAGCGCCGTGCCCTACAATGAGCAGTTCTTC
>-|-|TRBJ1-5|TRBV6-1
CASSSQGSLNQPQHF
TGTGCCAGCAGCTCTCAGGGTAGCCTCAATCAGCCCCAGCATTTT
>-|-|TRBJ1-6|TRBV7-3
CASSLSGPNSPLHF
TGTGCCAGCAGCTTAAGTGGCCCTAATTCACCCCTCCACTTT
>TRBD1|-|TRBJ2-7|TRBV28
CASSTTGAAKPYEQYF
TGTGCCAGCAGTACCACAGGGGCGGCTAAGCCCTACGAGCAGTACTTC
>TRBD1|-|TRBJ1-4|TRBV5-1
CASSAGTGGEKLFF
TGCGCCAGCAGTGCCGGGACAGGGGGAGAAAAACTGTTTTTT
>TRBD1|once|TRBJ1-3|TRBV28
CASSLWYRDRAGNTIYF
TGTGCCAGCAGTTTATGGTACCGGGACAGGGCCGGAAACACCATATATTTT
>TRBD1|-|TRBJ1-2|TRBV6-5
CASSYLGQDYGYTF
TGTGCCAGCAGTTACCTTGGACAGGACTATGGCTACACCTTC
>-|-|TRBJ1-1|TRBV7-2
CASSTTLSRTEAFF
TGTGCCAGCAGCACAACCCTGTCTAGAACTGAAGCTTTCTTT
>TRBD1|-|TRBJ1-4|TRBV6-1
CASSGQGLGEKLFF
TGTGCCAGCAGTGGACAGGGTTTGGGTGAAAAACTGTTTTTT
>-|-|TRBJ2-6|TRBV11-2
CASSPWTVPSGANVLTF
TGTGCCAGCAGCCCTTGGACAGTGCCCTCTGGGGCCAACGTCCTGACTTTC
>TRBD1|-|TRBJ1-1|TRBV6-5
CASRKGAGITEAFF
TGTGCCAGCAGAAAGGGGGCAGGGATCACTGAAGCTTTCTTT
>-|-|TRBJ1-6|TRBV7-6
CASGGGDNSPLHF
TGTGCCAGCGGGGGGGGCGATAATTCACCCCTCCACTTT